This record covers a single T cell receptor beta chain. This clonotype was recorded at least ten times. Its antigen remains undetermined. No base quality information exists; no much larger clone differs at one position. The sample's time point label, decoded: newly diagnosed GD, antithyroid drugs for less than 3 months. For both TCR sequencing and RNA sequencing, RNA was extracted from PBMCs using TRIzol. The diagnosis of Graves' disease was made according to American Thyroid Association guidelines. Patients for the study were recruited at an endocrinology department in Xi'an, China. Each patient gave approximately 8.8 milliliters of peripheral blood, collected in an EDTA anticoagulant tube. Ficoll Paque Plus density gradient separation was used to isolate PBMCs, and no additional T cell sorting was done. An Agilent 2100 Bioanalyzer and agarose gel were used to check RNA quality, and a NanoDrop 2000 was used to measure RNA concentration.

Receptor libraries were prepared by multiplex PCR. Instrument on record: Illumina HiSeq 4000. iRepertoire HTBI primers and Arm-PCR amplification of CDR3 regions were used to construct TCR beta libraries. Gel purification was performed on PCR products prior to sequencing. Per the original workflow: Across samples, about 63 TRBV and 12 to 15 TRBJ segments were identified and used for gene usage analysis of CDR3 amino acid clonotypes. COPE and FqMerger were used to merge filtered high-quality paired reads into contigs. Contigs were aligned with BLAST to IMGT TRBV, TRBD and TRBJ reference genes, and CDR3 was defined per IMGT. Highly expanded clones were defined as clonotypes with a frequency above 0.1%. Repertoire diversity was measured by Shannon entropy, and V-J evenness by the Gini coefficient. Clonotypes shared by more than one individual were considered public. TCRdb applied fastp at Q25 and MiXCR to the public reads, then kept only in-frame beta chains. Every distinct CDR3 protein forms one entry, paired with its most common genes and DNA. None of the V and J calls come from the authors' own analysis; TCRdb made them. This sample has 250,000 or so distinct CDR3 sequences in its table, and 15% to 20% of those were observed once. Approximately 14% of the sample lies in the top ten.

The data belong to a study of regulatory T cells in long-lasting Graves disease (dated by TCRdb to about 2021). Concerning the study at large: Antithyroid drugs had been taken for less than 3 months by newly diagnosed Graves' disease patients. Persistent Graves' disease patients were compared with newly diagnosed Graves' disease patients by peripheral blood TCR sequencing and RNA sequencing. The study was conducted in China and was registered as a clinical trial. A total of roughly 33 samples underwent TCR sequencing: around 13 from persistent and about 20 from newly diagnosed Graves' disease patients. On the study overall, not on this receptor specifically: As a limitation, the authors acknowledged that the small sample size may reduce accuracy. More public clonotypes were shared among persistent patients (around 3,000) than among newly diagnosed patients (under 1,000). Compared with newly diagnosed patients, persistent Graves' disease patients had lower TCR Shannon entropy and fewer highly expanded clones, which suggests clonal expansion. The study examined only peripheral blood because the primary lesion, thyroid tissue, could not be accessed. Sequencing and analysis were restricted to the TCR beta chain.

Separately, the same data were catalogued under a study of T cells in Graves' hyperthyroidism and ophthalmopathy. That second report states: Graves' hyperthyroidism was defined as stable when no progression to ophthalmopathy occurred over 18 months of follow-up. Hyperthyroidism patients were aged 18 to 65 years and newly diagnosed, with disease duration of less than 2 months. Exclusion was applied to patients with uncontrolled infections, other autoimmune diseases, pregnancy or lactation. Diagnoses relied on clinical symptoms, serum thyroxine and TRAb, thyroid ultrasound and orbital computed tomography. For the first round of RT-PCR on the TCR CDR3, the HTBI primer set was used together with the Qiagen OneStep RT-PCR kit. Most expanded thyroid clonotypes (frequency above 0.001) were also detected in blood, a finding suggesting that blood repertoires may reflect thyroid immune responses. A 13 V-J signature model separated ophthalmopathy from stable hyperthyroidism, with approximately 87% sensitivity and around 84% specificity in cross-validation and 80%/75% in testing. In validation, progression to ophthalmopathy was predicted by the model with around 70% sensitivity and about 72% specificity, a median of around 5.9 months before onset. To identify distinguishing TCR V-J signatures, a discovery cohort of around 100 patients was used, comprising 40 to 45 with Graves' ophthalmopathy and around 57 with stable Graves' hyperthyroidism. Prospective prediction of ophthalmopathy was tested in an independent validation cohort consisting of some 19 hyperthyroidism patients and 15 or so patients who later progressed to ophthalmopathy. For training and testing, the 100 patients in the discovery cohort were randomly divided in a 7:3 ratio. The study also compared thyroid tissue and blood T-cell repertoires from more than five Graves' hyperthyroidism patients. After sampling, hyperthyroidism patients received methimazole starting at 30 mg daily, and ophthalmopathy patients received high-dose intravenous methylprednisolone. Libraries were constructed in a second round of multiplex PCR, after which size selection and purification were carried out. Paired-end sequencing of the libraries was performed with 100 bp reads on an Illumina HiSeq2000. SOAPnuke was used to process the raw data, throwing out any read that contained adapters or uncalled bases, had a mean Phred below 15, or lacked an exact constant-primer or identifier match. High-quality paired reads were merged with COPE v1.2.5, and unique nucleotide sequences were defined as clonotypes. Clonotypes were aligned to IMGT TRBV, TRBD and TRBJ reference segments using MiTCR v1.1. Only V-J combinations with frequency above 0.0001, covering approximately 99% of repertoires, were analysed. The TCS score was defined as F50 (clonal expansion) divided by E x V (chaos), with BLOSUM62-based TCRdist calculated between CDR3 peptides within each V-J. Welch's t-statistics and random forest reduced roughly 530 V-J features to fewer than 15, which were used in a naive Bayes classifier (R e1071). Sample size was not statistically predetermined, and investigators were not blinded to group allocation. The paper reports TCR Vbeta CDR3 sequencing of approximately 140 peripheral blood samples: around 45 ophthalmopathy, 70 to 85 hyperthyroidism and around 17 progressor patients.

The clonotype originates from a woman in her twenties or thirties with Graves disease. Donor details come from another sample of the same person, matched by shared clones. This specimen was peripheral blood mononuclear cells (PBMCs), taken at new diagnosis, from a patient treated with antithyroid drugs.

CDR3 reads: CASTDGRPNQPQHF. The nucleotide sequence reads TGTGCCAGCACGGACGGCCGGCCCAATCAGCCCCAGCATTTT. The receptor chain draws on TRBV6-1 and TRBJ1-5, with no confident D gene call. Reading the germline V gene gives CDR1 MNHNS and CDR2 SASEGT. V is shortened by 7 bases, J by 3 bases, and the region joining them spans 13 bases. From its cysteine to its phenylalanine, the CDR3 spans 14 amino acids. Only the CDR3 portion is preserved as DNA: 42 bases, with reading frame beginning at the first base.